The entry below gives a single TCR beta chain sequence along with its context. Repertoires were generated with immunoSEQ multiplex PCR, while TCRdb's copy carries only in-frame clones and drops some. Here the sample spans about 60,000 clones, roughly 92% being singletons. The entry originates in a study of technical replicates of blood from a few donors. Source material: PBMCs. This TCR was recovered from a human donor in good health. Some clones in this sample may be carry-over from other donors' samples.

CDR3 residues: CASSQDTGGLDEQYF. CDR3 nucleotides: TGCGCCAGCAGCCAAGACACAGGGGGCCTAGACGAGCAGTACTTC. V and J are TRBV4-1 and TRBJ2-7, with 9 nucleotides matching TRBD1. With V trimmed by 0 bases and J by 5 bases, 5 bases remained unmatched. CDR1 is MGHRA, CDR2 YSYEKL, per germline. The length of the CDR3 is 15 residues.